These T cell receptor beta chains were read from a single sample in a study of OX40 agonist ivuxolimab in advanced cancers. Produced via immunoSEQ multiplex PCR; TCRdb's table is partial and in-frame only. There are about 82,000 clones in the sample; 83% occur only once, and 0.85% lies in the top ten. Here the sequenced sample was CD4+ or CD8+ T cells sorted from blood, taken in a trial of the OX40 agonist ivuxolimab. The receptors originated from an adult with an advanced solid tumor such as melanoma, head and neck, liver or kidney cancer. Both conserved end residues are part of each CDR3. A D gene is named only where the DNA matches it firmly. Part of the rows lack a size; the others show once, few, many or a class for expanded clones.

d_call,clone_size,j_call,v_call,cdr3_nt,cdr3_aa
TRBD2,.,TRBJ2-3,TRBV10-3,TGTGCCATCAGCACTACTAGCGGGGTCCCGGGAGATACGCAGTATTTT,CAISTTSGVPGDTQYF
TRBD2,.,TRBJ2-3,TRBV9,TGTGCCAGCAGCGGCAGCGGGAATACGCAGTATTTT,CASSGSGNTQYF
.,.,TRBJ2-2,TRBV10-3,TGTGCCATCAGTCTAGGGCAGTCGAACACCGGGGAGCTGTTTTTT,CAISLGQSNTGELFF
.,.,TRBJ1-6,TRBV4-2,TGTGCCAGCAGCCGCGATTCTGGAGGCTCCTATAATTCACCCCTCCACTTT,CASSRDSGGSYNSPLHF
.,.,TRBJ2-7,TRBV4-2,TGTGCCAGCAGCCTCCGTATATCCAGTGGTGCCTACGAGCAGTACTTC,CASSLRISSGAYEQYF
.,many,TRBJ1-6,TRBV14,TGTGCCAGCAGCCAGGAGACCGTTGGAAATTCACCCCTCCACTTT,CASSQETVGNSPLHF
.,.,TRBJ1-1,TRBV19,TGTGCCAGTAGTAGACAGGCCCGCACTGAAGCTTTCTTT,CASSRQARTEAFF
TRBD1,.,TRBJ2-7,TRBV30,TGTGCCTGGAGCAGGGGGCTCACCTCCTACGAGCAGTACTTC,CAWSRGLTSYEQYF
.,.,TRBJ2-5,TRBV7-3,TGTGCCAGCAGCTTGGAGGCGCGGGTGGGGGCCCAGTACTTC,CASSLEARVGAQYF
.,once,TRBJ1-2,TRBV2,TGTGCCAGCAGCTACACCCCGGGGGCTCAGTCCTATGGCTACACCTTC,CASSYTPGAQSYGYTF
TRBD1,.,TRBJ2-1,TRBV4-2,TGTGCCAGCAGCCAAGATTGGGACAGAGGGGTGAATGAGCAGTTCTTC,CASSQDWDRGVNEQFF